This TCR beta chain was captured in a study of siplizumab effects on memory and regulatory T cells. Study outcomes and limitations: Siplizumab produced a significant drop in alloreactive sequences attributable to unstimulated CD4+ memory cells. Apparently key alloresponse contributors, naive T cells also seemed more diverse than memory cells. Assignment of a naive or memory phenotype failed for roughly 80-96% of the proliferating CD4+ or CD8+ clones.

Some clones are missing from TCRdb's copy, which holds only in-frame ones; the method was immunoSEQ multiplex PCR. The data hold approximately 10,000 clones, with around 40% observed a single time. Concerning this clone: Its antigen is undetermined.

The CDR3 extends over 16 amino acids. The V gene's germline CDR1 is MGHRA and CDR2 YSYEKL. The V end was cut by 0 bases, the J end by 2 bases, with 13 bases between. Mixed lymphocyte reaction cells underwent about six days of coculture at 37°C. Stimulators were PBMCs that bore Violet Dye, mixed 1:1 with responder PBMCs labelled with CFSE. The chain joins TRBV4-1 to TRBJ2-5; possibly TRBD1 for D (6 bases). This sequence originates from a human donor in good health; the cells came from an allogeneic mixed lymphocyte reaction. Sequences were obtained from CFSE-low (dividing) CD4+ T cells sorted from an allogeneic mixed lymphocyte reaction. CDR3 in DNA: TGCGCCAGCAGCCAAGAAGGGGGTTGGGCACAAGAGACCCAGTACTTC. It encodes CASSQEGGWAQETQYF.